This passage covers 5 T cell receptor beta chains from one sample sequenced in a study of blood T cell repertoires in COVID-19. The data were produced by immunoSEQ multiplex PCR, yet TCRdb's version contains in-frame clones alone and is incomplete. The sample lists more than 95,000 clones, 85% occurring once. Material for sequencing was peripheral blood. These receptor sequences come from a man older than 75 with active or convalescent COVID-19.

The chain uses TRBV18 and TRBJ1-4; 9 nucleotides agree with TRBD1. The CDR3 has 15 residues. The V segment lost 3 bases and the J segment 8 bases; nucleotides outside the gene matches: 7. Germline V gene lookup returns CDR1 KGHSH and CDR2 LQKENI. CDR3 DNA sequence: TGTGCCAGCTCACCGAAGAGGACAGGGGAAGAAAAACTGTTTTTT. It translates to CASSPKRTGEEKLFF.

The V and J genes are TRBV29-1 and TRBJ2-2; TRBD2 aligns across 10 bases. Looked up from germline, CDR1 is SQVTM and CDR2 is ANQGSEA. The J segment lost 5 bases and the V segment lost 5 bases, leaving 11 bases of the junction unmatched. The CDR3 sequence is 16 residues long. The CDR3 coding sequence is TGCAGCGTTTCGGCCCTAGCGGGAGTTCGAACCGGGGAGCTGTTTTTT. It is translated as CSVSALAGVRTGELFF.

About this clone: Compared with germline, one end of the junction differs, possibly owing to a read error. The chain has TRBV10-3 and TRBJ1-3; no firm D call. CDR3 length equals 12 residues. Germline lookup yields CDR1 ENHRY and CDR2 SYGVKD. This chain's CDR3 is CAISEPELSPHF. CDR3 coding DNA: TGTGCCATCAGTGAGCCCGAGCTCTCCCCTCATTTT.

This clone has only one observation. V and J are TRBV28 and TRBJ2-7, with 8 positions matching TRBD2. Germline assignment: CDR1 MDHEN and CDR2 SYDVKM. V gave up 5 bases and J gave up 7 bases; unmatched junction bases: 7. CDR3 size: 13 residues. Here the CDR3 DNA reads TGTGCCAGCAGTGGACTAGCTTTAGGGGAGCAGTACTTC. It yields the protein CASSGLALGEQYF.

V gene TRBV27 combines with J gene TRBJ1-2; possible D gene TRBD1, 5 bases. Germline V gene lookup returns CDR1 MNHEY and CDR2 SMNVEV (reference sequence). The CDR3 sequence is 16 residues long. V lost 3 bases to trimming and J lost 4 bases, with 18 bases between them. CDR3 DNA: TGTGCCAGCAGTTTCGGCCGGGGGTGGGACGGCTATGGCTACACCTTC. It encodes CASSFGRGWDGYGYTF.